One and the same sample provided the 12 T cell receptor beta chains below, sequenced in a study of identical twins (dated by TCRdb to about 2016). Library creation used 5' RACE. The sample was run on an Illumina HiSeq 2000. TCRdb redid the processing of the public reads, applying fastp at Q25 and MiXCR, and retained in-frame beta chains. For every CDR3 protein sequence, its rows merge into one entry that carries the most common genes and DNA. Within this sample are 690,000 or so distinct CDR3 sequences, with more than 6.5% of them counted one time only. 0.98% of the sample belongs to the ten largest clones. These records were also assigned to another study, of yellow fever vaccine responses in identical twins.

Sequenced material: PBMCs. The receptors were gathered from a woman aged 18-35 years in good health.

The chain employs TRBV6-2 or TRBV6-3 and TRBJ2-1, with D unclear. Looked up from germline, CDR1 is MNHEY and CDR2 is SVGEGT. The V end was cut by 4 bases, the J end by 0 bases, with 19 bases between. The CDR3 totals 18 residues. CDR3 nucleotide sequence: TGTGCCAGCAGTTCCGAGGACGGTAGGCAGAGCTCCTACAATGAGCAGTTCTTC. Protein: CASSSEDGRQSSYNEQFF.

Ten or more counts support this clonotype. The genes are TRBV3-1 and TRBJ2-7, with D perhaps TRBD1 (6 bases). CDR1 is LGHDT, CDR2 YNNKEL, per germline (reference sequence). This CDR3 contains 14 residues. V lost 1 base, J lost 10 bases, and 17 bases lay in between. As DNA, the CDR3 is TGTGCCAGCAGCCAAGGAAGGACAGTCTCGGATCAGTACTTC. It codes for CASSQGRTVSDQYF.

V gene TRBV29-1 combines with J gene TRBJ2-7; 11 bases are a match to TRBD1. Germline CDR1 reads SQVTM; CDR2 reads ANQGSEA. CDR3 length: 12 amino acids. J gave up 7 bases and V 6 bases, and 5 bases lay outside the gene matches. CDR3 sequence: CSVGQGAMEQYF. CDR3 coding DNA: TGCAGCGTAGGACAGGGGGCCATGGAGCAGTACTTC.

The sample holds a few counts of this clonotype. DNA for the CDR3: TGTGCCAGCAGCTTGGCCGCTAGCGGGAGGGCTGGGGCCAACGTCCTGACTTTC. Residues: CASSLAASGRAGANVLTF. The chain joins TRBV5-6 to TRBJ2-6; 12 bases agree with TRBD2. Germline loops: CDR1 SGHDT, CDR2 YYEEEE. The CDR3 is 18 residues long. V lost 0 bases and J lost 2; bases outside the gene matches: 3.

This clonotype occurred a few times. The chain joins TRBV15 to TRBJ1-3, with D hard to call. The V gene lost 6 bases and the J gene lost 0 bases, with 18 bases spanning the gap. The CDR3 has 17 residues. Germline V lookup: CDR1 LNHNV, CDR2 YYDKDF (reference sequence). The chain's CDR3 is CATSFQPAGGSGNTIYF. CDR3 coding DNA: TGTGCCACCAGTTTTCAACCCGCAGGAGGCTCTGGAAACACCATATATTTT.

This clonotype was counted only a few times. The chain joins TRBV5-1 to TRBJ1-2; 9 nucleotides agree with TRBD1. J lost 10 bases, V lost 7 bases, and 5 bases had no gene match. This CDR3 is built from 11 residues. Germline lookup yields CDR1 SGHRS and CDR2 YFSETQ. CDR3: CASLNRGLYTF. The CDR3 region has the DNA TGCGCCAGCCTAAACAGGGGGCTCTACACCTTC.

The table lists this clonotype with a few counts. The chain combines TRBV4-3 with TRBJ2-7; 9 positions agree with TRBD2. This CDR3 has 16 residues. Germline V gene data show CDR1 as LGHNA and CDR2 as YSLEER. J gave up 2 bases and V 0 bases, and 5 bases lay outside the gene matches. The CDR3 region has the DNA TGCGCCAGCAGCCAAGATGAGACTAGCGGAACCTACGAGCAGTACTTC. It codes for CASSQDETSGTYEQYF.

This CDR3 reads CASSLGGLVEQFF. The CDR3 DNA reads TGTGCCAGCAGTTTAGGCGGGTTAGTCGAGCAGTTCTTC. The J gene is TRBJ2-1, the V gene TRBV27; D may be TRBD2 (5 bases). From germline, CDR1 is MNHEY and CDR2 SMNVEV (reference sequence). The CDR3 has 13 residues. V gave up 2 bases and J gave up 10 bases, with 12 bases separating them.

This clonotype appeared a few times. The chain links TRBV7-2 to TRBJ2-3; no clear D. The germline CDR1 and CDR2 sequences are SGHTA and FQGNSA. The CDR3 has 15 residues. Trimming removed 1 base at V and 0 bases at J, with 8 bases between. Here the CDR3 DNA reads TGTGCCAGCAGCTTAGTCACCCTAAGCACAGATACGCAGTATTTT. Protein sequence: CASSLVTLSTDTQYF.

The genes are TRBV28 and TRBJ2-3, with 10 nucleotides matching TRBD2. With V trimmed by 3 bases and J by 0 bases, 9 bases remained unmatched. This CDR3 comprises 18 residues. The germline CDR1 and CDR2 sequences are MDHEN and SYDVKM. The CDR3 nucleotides read TGTGCCAGCAGTTTTATTCCTGGGACTAGCGTTAGCACAGATACGCAGTATTTT. It is translated as CASSFIPGTSVSTDTQYF.

The chain couples TRBV20-1 to TRBJ2-1; 9 nucleotides line up with TRBD2. The CDR3 is 14 amino acids. Trimming cost V 3 bases and J 9 bases; bases outside gene matches: 9. Germline assignment: CDR1 DFQATT and CDR2 SNEGSKA (reference sequence). CDR3 coding DNA: TGCAGTGCTAGGTTAACAAGCGGGAGGTTTGAGCAGTTCTTC. It specifies CSARLTSGRFEQFF.

A few counts support this clonotype. V usage is TRBV20-1 and J usage is TRBJ2-2; 14 bases are a match to TRBD2. Losses at the gene ends were 0 bases for V and 9 bases for J; bases not matched to a gene: 9. CDR1 and CDR2 from the germline V gene are DFQATT and SNEGSKA (reference sequence). The CDR3 loop spans 17 amino acids. As DNA, the CDR3 is TGCAGTGCTAGAGATCGAGGAGGGACTAGCGGGAGCAGGGAGCTGTTTTTT. Protein sequence: CSARDRGGTSGSRELFF.